The next 30 T cell receptor beta chains were all read from a single sample in a study of cytomegalovirus exposure and HLA in healthy donors (dated by TCRdb to about 2017). Libraries came from the immunoSEQ multiplex PCR assay. A mixture of 60 forward primers for TCR Vbeta segments and 13 reverse primers for TCR Jbeta segments was used in the multiplex PCR. TCRdb took this table from immuneACCESS and kept in-frame rearrangements with V and J called. Such tables lack part of the clones; where checked against another copy, unresolved V genes explain under half of the gap, and the rest is unexplained. Present in this sample are about 160,000 clones, approximately 85% of which were seen just once. Clones ranked in the top ten supply roughly 10% of the sample. Sample: PBMCs. Receptors originate from a man aged 50-59 years in good health and CMV-seropositive.

This sequence joins TRBV4-2 and TRBJ1-1, with 8 bases that match TRBD1. Germline V gene data show CDR1 as LGHNA and CDR2 as YNFKEQ. The V gene end was trimmed by 5 bases and the J gene end by 3 bases; junction bases not matched to a gene: 14. This CDR3 has 17 amino acids. The CDR3 sequence: CASSARTGMGMDTEAFF. DNA of the CDR3: TGTGCCAGCAGCGCGCGGACAGGGATGGGAATGGACACTGAAGCTTTCTTT.

This clone was seen a single time. This rearrangement joins TRBV11-3 to TRBJ2-2; maybe TRBD2 (5 bases). CDR3 length equals 13 residues. Trimming took 2 bases from V and 6 from J, leaving 7 bases between them. Per the germline V gene, CDR1 is SGHNT and CDR2 is YENEEA. The CDR3 loop is CASSLTRAGELFF. In nucleotides, the CDR3 is TGTGCCAGCAGCTTAACGCGGGCCGGGGAGCTGTTTTTT. Complete variable domain (other parts from reference TRBV11-3 and TRBJ2-2): EAGVVQSPRYKIIEKKQPVAFWCNPISGHNTLYWYLQNLGQGPELLIRYENEEAVDDSQLPKDRFSAERLKGVDSTLKIQPAELGDSAVYLCASSLTRAGELFFGEGSRLTVL.

This chain joins TRBV2 and TRBJ1-5; TRBD1 is a possible D gene (6 bases). Trimming left V 5 bases short and J 0 bases short, with 11 bases between. The CDR3 has 15 amino acids. Germline V CDR1 and CDR2: SNHLY, FYNNEI. Here the CDR3 DNA reads TGTGCCAGCAGTTTTACAGGGTTTAGCAATCAGCCCCAGCATTTT. Protein sequence: CASSFTGFSNQPQHF.

The chain is built from TRBV6-5 and TRBJ1-6; D not resolved. The germline V gene encodes CDR1 MNHEY and CDR2 SVGAGI. This CDR3 comprises 14 residues. Trimming took 2 bases from V and 10 from J, leaving 12 bases between them. The CDR3 region is CASSYGRAESPLHF. The CDR3 region has the DNA TGTGCCAGCAGTTACGGGAGGGCTGAGTCACCCCTCCACTTT.

The chain couples TRBV15 to TRBJ2-1; 7 nucleotides align to TRBD2. CDR3 length: 16 residues. V lost 1 base to trimming and J lost 5 bases; unmatched junction nucleotides: 8. The germline V gene has CDR1 LNHNV and CDR2 YYDKDF (reference sequence). CDR3 sequence: CATSRVGGGINNEQFF. In nucleotides, the CDR3 is TGTGCCACCAGCAGAGTGGGCGGGGGAATTAACAATGAGCAGTTCTTC.

The chain employs TRBV5-6 and TRBJ2-3; 9 bases are shared with TRBD1. The V segment lost 0 bases and the J segment 1 base; nucleotides outside the gene matches: 0. Germline V gene sequence: CDR1 SGHDT, CDR2 YYEEEE. This CDR3 has 15 residues. Here the CDR3 reads CASSLGTGGTDTQYF. The CDR3 DNA follows: TGTGCCAGCAGCTTGGGGACAGGGGGCACAGATACGCAGTATTTT.

This sequence joins TRBV2 and TRBJ1-5, with TRBD1 matching over 10 bases. The CDR3 length is 15 residues. Germline CDR1 and CDR2: SNHLY and FYNNEI. Trimming at V came to 5 bases and at J to 1 base, leaving 2 bases not matched to a gene. CDR3 residues: CASSRQGASNQPQHF. CDR3 nucleotide sequence: TGTGCCAGCAGTCGACAGGGGGCAAGCAATCAGCCCCAGCATTTT.

The V and J genes are TRBV28 and TRBJ1-3; 7 bases align to TRBD1. The germline V gene has CDR1 MDHEN and CDR2 SYDVKM. Trimming at V came to 4 bases and at J to 0 bases, leaving 6 bases not matched to a gene. CDR3 length: 16 amino acids. The CDR3 DNA is TGTGCCAGCAGTTCGACAGGGCAGCTCTCTGGAAACACCATATATTTT. Its protein product is CASSSTGQLSGNTIYF. Complete variable domain (other parts from reference TRBV28 and TRBJ1-3): DVKVTQSSRYLVKRTGEKVFLECVQDMDHENMFWYRQDPGLGLRLIYFSYDVKMKEKGDIPEGYSVSREKKERFSLILESASTNQTSMYLCASSSTGQLSGNTIYFGEGSWLTVV.

This chain uses TRBV7-2 with TRBJ2-7; 7 nucleotides match TRBD1. This CDR3 comprises 14 residues. Germline assignment: CDR1 SGHTA and CDR2 FQGNSA. The trim removed 5 bases at V and 4 bases at J, leaving 8 bases unmatched. This CDR3 is CASSPRQGEYEQYF. The CDR3 DNA reads TGTGCCAGCAGCCCCAGACAGGGAGAGTACGAGCAGTACTTC.

The rearrangement joins TRBV7-2 to TRBJ2-7, with no clear D. V was pared by 1 base and J by 6 bases, with 13 bases between. Per the germline V gene, CDR1 is SGHTA and CDR2 is FQGNSA. This CDR3 is 14 amino acids long. CDR3 in amino acids: CASSLGRVLPEQYF. The CDR3 DNA reads as TGTGCCAGCAGCTTAGGCCGGGTACTCCCCGAGCAGTACTTC.

This chain links TRBV29-1 with TRBJ2-3; D is undetermined. Germline V lookup: CDR1 SQVTM, CDR2 ANQGSEA. The CDR3 sequence is 14 residues long. Trimming cost V 5 bases and J 0 bases, with 12 bases left between them. The CDR3 here is CSVSPKTSTDTQYF. In DNA, the CDR3 is TGCAGCGTTTCCCCCAAGACTAGCACAGATACGCAGTATTTT.

This clone was seen a few times. V usage is TRBV28 and J usage is TRBJ2-1; a weak D match, TRBD2 (5 bases). Deletions cut 6 bases from V and 4 bases from J, with 16 bases between. This CDR3 region has 15 residues. The germline V gene has CDR1 MDHEN and CDR2 SYDVKM. CDR3 loop: CASSSPAAGYNEQFF. The CDR3 nucleotides are TGTGCCAGCAGCTCCCCAGCGGCCGGATACAATGAGCAGTTCTTC.

The chain joins TRBV5-1 to TRBJ1-1, with 9 bases fitting TRBD1. The CDR3 contains 14 residues. In germline, CDR1 is SGHRS, CDR2 YFSETQ. V was pared by 2 bases and J by 4 bases, with 3 bases of the junction left unmatched. Here the CDR3 DNA reads TGCGCCAGCAGCTTACAGGGGGCCAGCACTGAAGCTTTCTTT. Translated: CASSLQGASTEAFF.

The chain carries TRBV18 and TRBJ1-1, with 8 bases matching TRBD1. CDR3 length equals 16 residues. Germline V lookup: CDR1 KGHSH, CDR2 LQKENI. The ends lost 4 bases at V and 0 bases at J; junction bases unmatched: 7. CDR3 region: CASSRGQEVMNTEAFF. The CDR3 coding sequence is TGTGCCAGCTCACGGGGACAGGAGGTTATGAACACTGAAGCTTTCTTT.

The chain employs TRBV23-1 and TRBJ1-2, with TRBD1 matching 7 bases. TRBV23-1 carries the ORF label, with uncertain function. After removal of 6 bases from V and 8 bases from J, the junction contained 9 bases not matched to a gene. This CDR3 is built from 13 residues. CDR3 residues: CASSTGTALGYTF. The CDR3 nucleotides read TGCGCCAGCAGCACTGGGACAGCCCTAGGCTACACCTTC.

This clone has just a few counts. The V gene is TRBV15, the J gene TRBJ1-3; 7 nucleotides agree with TRBD1. The CDR3 spans 14 residues. With V trimmed by 3 bases and J by 4 bases, 3 bases remained unmatched. CDR1 and CDR2 (germline): LNHNV, YYDKDF (reference sequence). The CDR3 DNA reads as TGTGCCACCAGCAGGGGGGACAGCGGAAACACCATATATTTT. Translation: CATSRGDSGNTIYF.

This clone was recorded once. J is TRBJ1-5 and V is TRBV4-2, with D possibly TRBD1 on 6 matching bases. This CDR3 spans 18 amino acids. Germline CDR1 reads LGHNA; CDR2 reads YNFKEQ. V dropped 1 base and J dropped 0 bases, with 16 bases sitting between them. CDR3 residues: CASSQAGGPANSNQPQHF. The CDR3 bases are TGTGCCAGCAGCCAAGCGGGGGGGCCAGCGAATAGCAATCAGCCCCAGCATTTT.

The rearrangement uses TRBV4-1 and TRBJ2-1; 8 bases match TRBD1. This CDR3 region has 17 residues. V dropped 0 bases and J dropped 2; count of bases not matched to a gene: 6. Germline loops: CDR1 MGHRA, CDR2 YSYEKL. In nucleotides, the CDR3 is TGCGCCAGCAGCCAAGATAGCACAGGGGGTCCCTACAATGAGCAGTTCTTC. Its protein product is CASSQDSTGGPYNEQFF.

The V gene is TRBV10-3, the J gene TRBJ1-4, with a weak D call TRBD1 (6 bases). This CDR3 region has 13 residues. Trimming stripped 6 bases from V and 8 bases from J, with 13 bases between. Germline V gives CDR1 ENHRY, CDR2 SYGVKD. The CDR3 bases are TGTGCCATCAGCTCCGGGGGGCGAGAAAAACTGTTTTTT. Translated: CAISSGGREKLFF.

The table lists this clone with a few counts. The chain joins TRBV7-6 to TRBJ1-3; 8 bases map to TRBD1. V lost 1 base to trimming and J lost 1 base; unmatched junction nucleotides: 6. The CDR3 runs to 17 residues. From germline, CDR1 is SGHVS and CDR2 FNYEAQ. CDR3 DNA sequence: TGTGCCAGCAGCTTAGATTCGGGACAGGCGTCTGGAAACACCATATATTTT. It is translated as CASSLDSGQASGNTIYF.

The chain recombines TRBV5-1 with TRBJ2-2; TRBD2 is a possible D gene (5 bases). Germline V gene lookup returns CDR1 SGHRS and CDR2 YFSETQ. This CDR3 is 13 amino acids long. V was cut by 0 bases and J by 6 bases, with 6 bases left in between. Written as DNA, the CDR3 is TGCGCCAGCAGCTTGGGAGGGCCCGGGGAGCTGTTTTTT. It encodes CASSLGGPGELFF.

The CDR3 reads CASSFPGGGTEAFF. The CDR3 coding sequence is TGTGCCAGCAGTTTTCCAGGGGGTGGTACTGAAGCTTTCTTT. This chain joins TRBV28 and TRBJ1-1; TRBD1 matches 7 bases. Trimming removed 3 bases from V and 5 bases from J; junction bases left unmatched: 6. CDR3 size: 14 residues. The V gene's germline CDR1 is MDHEN and CDR2 SYDVKM.

The chain recombines TRBV16 with TRBJ2-2, with unresolved D. There are 14 residues in the CDR3. The germline V gene has CDR1 KGHSY and CDR2 FQNENV. V was clipped by 1 base and J by 2 bases, with 5 bases between them. The DNA for the CDR3 is TGTGCCAGCAGCCAATACAGTAACACCGGGGAGCTGTTTTTT. It is translated as CASSQYSNTGELFF.

The genes are TRBV6-6 and TRBJ2-2, with a tentative D call TRBD2 (6 bases). The V and J ends lost 5 bases and 1 base respectively, with 14 bases between them. This CDR3 comprises 16 residues. Germline CDR1 reads MNHNY; CDR2 reads SVGAGI (reference sequence). The CDR3 DNA reads TGTGCCAGCAGTGCTTGGCCGGGGGAGAACACCGGGGAGCTGTTTTTT. It translates to CASSAWPGENTGELFF.

The gene calls are TRBV27 and TRBJ2-3; 8 nucleotides line up with TRBD2. Trimming took 3 bases from V and 4 from J; bases not matched to a gene: 3. This CDR3 comprises 14 residues. CDR1 MNHEY and CDR2 SMNVEV come from the germline V gene (reference sequence). The CDR3 reads CASSFGREADTQYF. In DNA, the CDR3 is TGTGCCAGCAGTTTTGGGCGGGAGGCAGATACGCAGTATTTT.

In its sample, this clone was seen once. This chain connects TRBV4-1 to TRBJ2-7; D is undetermined. Trimming shortened V by 1 base and J by 3 bases, and 7 bases separated the two germline ends. This CDR3 is 13 amino acids long. Germline CDR1 reads MGHRA; CDR2 reads YSYEKL. CDR3 sequence (DNA): TGCGCCAGCAGCCAAGGACTCCGCTACGAGCAGTACTTC. Protein sequence: CASSQGLRYEQYF.

This clone showed up just once. The chain combines TRBV28 with TRBJ2-1; unclear D gene. CDR3 length equals 14 residues. Trimming removed 5 bases from V and 7 bases from J, with 15 bases in between. Germline assignment: CDR1 MDHEN and CDR2 SYDVKM. CDR3 coding DNA: TGTGCCAGCAGTCGGTCCTCTGGGCATAATGAGCAGTTCTTC. Translated, it gives CASSRSSGHNEQFF.

The chain recombines TRBV30 with TRBJ2-1; TRBD2 might be the D (5 bases). Trimming cost V 7 bases and J 3 bases, with 13 bases left between them. Germline V gene sequence: CDR1 GTSNPN, CDR2 SVGIG (reference sequence). This CDR3 comprises 13 residues. The CDR3 protein is CASGKGHYNEQFF. The CDR3 nucleotides read TGTGCCTCCGGGAAAGGGCACTACAATGAGCAGTTCTTC.

The table lists this clone with a count of one. This chain links TRBV6-5 with TRBJ2-7; TRBD1 aligns across 11 bases. This CDR3 contains 13 residues. V was clipped by 5 bases and J by 6 bases; unmatched bases: 3. The V gene's germline CDR1 is MNHEY and CDR2 SVGAGI. The CDR3 DNA is TGTGCCAGCAGTCCGGGACAGGGGGGCGAGCAGTACTTC. This encodes CASSPGQGGEQYF.

This clone was detected only once. V is TRBV9 and J is TRBJ2-1; 12 nucleotides line up with TRBD1. Trimming at V came to 2 bases and at J to 9 bases, leaving 3 bases not matched to a gene. CDR3 length equals 14 residues. CDR1 and CDR2 (germline): SGDLS, YYNGEE. The CDR3 loop reads CASSVGQGAGEQFF. Here the CDR3 DNA reads TGTGCCAGCAGCGTGGGACAGGGGGCGGGTGAGCAGTTCTTC. Full variable domain (remainder filled in from reference TRBV9 and TRBJ2-1): DSGVTQTPKHLITATGQRVTLRCSPRSGDLSVYWYQQSLDQGLQFLIQYYNGEERAKGNILERFSAQQFPDLHSELNLSSLELGDSALYFCASSVGQGAGEQFFGPGTRLTVL.